This TCR beta chain was recorded in a study of early T cells in non-severe SARS-CoV-2 infection. TCRdb called the 5' RACE reads again in MiXCR, with one record for every CDR3 protein. This sample has 75,000 to 95,000 distinct CDR3 sequences; 16% occur once, and the top ten carry 5.1%. The V end lost 0 bases, the J end lost 4 bases, and 8 bases lay between the germline ends. This CDR3 comprises 14 residues. CDR1 and CDR2 from the germline V gene are LNHNV and YYDKDF (reference sequence). This chain connects TRBV15 to TRBJ2-3; tentative D call: TRBD2 (5 bases). This sequence was found in an adult who was a healthcare worker with PCR-confirmed SARS-CoV-2 infection or an uninfected control (not recorded which). The source material was whole blood, sampled at baseline. CDR3 amino acids: CATSRDPEADTQYF. CDR3 nucleotides: TGTGCCACCAGCAGAGATCCGGAGGCAGATACGCAGTATTTT. The full variable domain, completed using reference TRBV15 and TRBJ2-3, is DAMVIQNPRYQVTQFGKPVTLSCSQTLNHNVMYWYQQKSSQAPKLLFHYYDKDFNNEADTPDNFQSRRPNTSFCFLDIRSPGLGDTAMYLCATSRDPEADTQYFGPGTRLTVL.